A single sample is the source of the 20 T cell receptor beta chains below, sequenced in a study of PD-1 blockade in classical Hodgkin lymphoma. Profiling relied on immunoSEQ multiplex PCR, and the TCRdb table lists in-frame clones only, not all of them. The sample consists of 4,000 to 4,500 clones, around 66% of them appearing once. The patients all showed relapse after autologous stem cell transplantation, while their brentuximab vedotin exposure varied. Sequencing was performed on peripheral blood mononuclear cells (PBMCs), taken before the second cycle of nivolumab. Receptor source: a human donor with classical Hodgkin lymphoma.

The chain combines TRBV6-6 with TRBJ1-1; D is ambiguous. CDR3 length: 15 amino acids. The germline V gene encodes CDR1 MNHNY and CDR2 SVGAGI (reference sequence). V was clipped by 5 bases and J by 3 bases, with 16 bases between them. The DNA of the CDR3 is TGTGCCAGCAGTCCACGCTCAGTTGGATACACTGAAGCTTTCTTT. It is translated as CASSPRSVGYTEAFF.

The V and J genes are TRBV5-5 and TRBJ2-1, with TRBD2 identical over 13 bases. The V and J ends lost 3 bases and 10 bases, in that order; junction bases with no gene match: 7. The CDR3 length is 15 residues. Germline V gene lookup returns CDR1 SGHKS and CDR2 YYEKEE (reference sequence). CDR3 in amino acids: CASSSGTSGIREQFF. In nucleotides, the CDR3 is TGTGCCAGCAGCTCCGGGACTAGCGGGATAAGGGAGCAGTTCTTC. The full variable domain, rest sourced from reference TRBV5-5 and TRBJ2-1, is DAGVTQSPTHLIKTRGQQVTLRCSPISGHKSVSWYQQVLGQGPQFIFQYYEKEERGRGNFPDRFSARQFPNYSSELNVNALLLGDSALYLCASSSGTSGIREQFFGPGTRLTVL.

The rearrangement links TRBV2 to TRBJ1-5; 10 positions match TRBD1. CDR1 is SNHLY and CDR2 is FYNNEI in the germline V gene. The CDR3 covers 13 residues. The V gene end was trimmed by 6 bases and the J gene end by 5 bases; junction bases not matched to a gene: 1. The CDR3 region is CASRGQGYQPQHF. For the CDR3, the DNA is TGTGCCAGCAGGGGACAGGGGTATCAGCCCCAGCATTTT.

The chain recombines TRBV27 with TRBJ2-5; D unresolved. The CDR3 spans 13 residues. Germline V gene sequence: CDR1 MNHEY, CDR2 SMNVEV (reference sequence). The ends were cut back, 4 bases at V and 2 bases at J, with 8 bases in the middle. CDR3 protein: CASSYKGQETQYF. In DNA, the CDR3 is TGTGCCAGCAGTTACAAGGGTCAAGAGACCCAGTACTTC.

The chain carries TRBV25-1 and TRBJ2-7; D remains ambiguous. Germline V gene data show CDR1 as MGHDK and CDR2 as SYGVNS. The CDR3 is 12 amino acids. With 4 bases removed from V and 2 bases from J, the gap between germline ends came to 6 bases. CDR3 loop: CASSADTYEQYF. CDR3 DNA: TGTGCCAGCAGTGCGGATACCTACGAGCAGTACTTC.

This clone was counted a few times. The rearrangement uses TRBV2 and TRBJ2-5; D is perhaps TRBD2 (6 bases). CDR3 length: 12 residues. Germline CDR1 is SNHLY and CDR2 is FYNNEI. V was trimmed by 8 bases and J by 4 bases, leaving 11 bases between them. The DNA for the CDR3 is TGTGCCAGCGGAGGGTGGGGAGAGACCCAGTACTTC. Protein sequence: CASGGWGETQYF. Filled out from reference TRBV2 and TRBJ2-5, the complete variable domain reads EPEVTQTPSHQVTQMGQEVILRCVPISNHLYFYWYRQILGQKVEFLVSFYNNEISEKSEIFDDQFSVERPDGSNFTLKIRSTKLEDSAMYFCASGGWGETQYFGPGTRLLVL.

This clone was seen only a few times. The chain carries TRBV6-6 and TRBJ1-4; TRBD1 is a possible D gene (5 bases). The CDR3 consists of 14 residues. From germline, CDR1 is MNHNY and CDR2 SVGAGI (reference sequence). Trimming shortened V by 7 bases and J by 8 bases, and 17 bases separated the two germline ends. CDR3 nucleotides: TGTGCCAGCACTACAGGCCCTGCAGGGGAAAAACTGTTTTTT. Protein: CASTTGPAGEKLFF.

In this sample, this clone is large. This sequence joins TRBV7-2 and TRBJ1-6, with D possibly being TRBD1 (6 bases). From germline, CDR1 is SGHTA and CDR2 FQGNSA. V was clipped by 2 bases and J by 8 bases, with 10 bases between them. The CDR3 has 14 amino acids. DNA for the CDR3: TGTGCCAGCAGCTTACTGGACAGCTATTCACCCCTCCACTTT. It yields the protein CASSLLDSYSPLHF.

Here the CDR3 reads CASHLEGGGFKQYF. As DNA, the CDR3 is TGTGCCAGCCATCTGGAGGGAGGGGGCTTCAAGCAGTACTTC. V gene TRBV6-1 combines with J gene TRBJ2-7; D is perhaps TRBD1 or TRBD2 (7 bases each). V dropped 8 bases and J dropped 8 bases, with 22 bases sitting between them. Germline values: CDR1 MNHNS, CDR2 SASEGT. This CDR3 comprises 14 residues.

CDR3: CASSLRQRDSYEQYF. For the CDR3, the DNA is TGTGCCAGCAGCCTTCGGCAGCGCGACTCCTACGAGCAGTACTTC. The chain uses TRBV2 and TRBJ2-7; D is unclear. Trimming took 6 bases from V and 0 from J, leaving 15 bases between them. Germline V lookup: CDR1 SNHLY, CDR2 FYNNEI. The CDR3 length is 15 residues. Using reference TRBV2 and TRBJ2-7 for the parts outside the CDR3, the full variable domain is EPEVTQTPSHQVTQMGQEVILRCVPISNHLYFYWYRQILGQKVEFLVSFYNNEISEKSEIFDDQFSVERPDGSNFTLKIRSTKLEDSAMYFCASSLRQRDSYEQYFGPGTRLTVT.

The gene calls are TRBV14 and TRBJ2-7; possibly TRBD2 for D (6 bases). The ends were cut back, 4 bases at V and 2 bases at J, with 15 bases in the middle. CDR1 is SGHDN, CDR2 FVKESK, per germline. The CDR3 sequence is 15 residues long. In DNA form, the CDR3 reads TGTGCCAGCAGCCCGGGATCCGGGAGCCCCTACGAGCAGTACTTC. This gives the protein CASSPGSGSPYEQYF.

The CDR3 coding sequence is TGTGCCTGGAGTGTACCCCTGGGAAGGAGAACAGATACGCAGTATTTT. Translating gives CAWSVPLGRRTDTQYF. This chain links TRBV30 with TRBJ2-3; D unclear. Germline lookup yields CDR1 GTSNPN and CDR2 SVGIG (reference sequence). Trimming took 0 bases from V and 3 from J, leaving 16 bases between them. This CDR3 spans 16 amino acids.

This sequence joins TRBV4-3 and TRBJ2-3; D remains ambiguous. The CDR3 runs to 15 residues. Germline V gene lookup returns CDR1 LGHNA and CDR2 YSLEER. The V gene lost 0 bases and the J gene lost 6 bases, with 13 bases spanning the gap. The CDR3 loop is CASSQDNKPGDTQYF. The DNA for the CDR3 is TGCGCCAGCAGCCAAGATAATAAGCCCGGGGATACGCAGTATTTT.

A few counts support this clone. The chain recombines TRBV6-6 with TRBJ2-1; D remains unclear. This CDR3 has 12 residues. Germline V gene lookup returns CDR1 MNHNY and CDR2 SVGAGI (reference sequence). Trimming left V 7 bases short and J 6 bases short, with 10 bases between. The CDR3 coding sequence is TGTGCCAGCACCCCATTAGGCAATGAGCAGTTCTTC. Translating it yields CASTPLGNEQFF.

This clone has just one count. CDR3 coding DNA: TGTGCCAGCAGCGCAGCAGGGCTCTCTGGAAACACCATATATTTT. Translation gives CASSAAGLSGNTIYF. The V call is TRBV9, the J call TRBJ1-3, with a possible D match to TRBD1 (5 bases). The length of the CDR3 is 15 residues. CDR1 is SGDLS and CDR2 is YYNGEE in the germline V gene. V was pared by 3 bases and J by 0 bases, with 10 bases between.

By sample fraction, this clone is large (0.1 to 1%). The genes are TRBV28 and TRBJ1-5; D is ambiguous. The CDR3 has 13 amino acids. Trimming left V 3 bases short and J 0 bases short, with 3 bases between. Germline CDR1 and CDR2: MDHEN and SYDVKM. CDR3 protein: CASSFVSNQPQHF. The CDR3 nucleotides read TGTGCCAGCAGTTTTGTTAGCAATCAGCCCCAGCATTTT.

The chain links TRBV12-5 to TRBJ2-2, with 7 bases matching TRBD2. The CDR3 loop spans 17 amino acids. CDR1 and CDR2 from the germline V gene are LGHNT and FRNRAP. The trim removed 4 bases at V and 3 bases at J, leaving 11 bases unmatched. The DNA of the CDR3 is TGTGCTAGTGGTTGGTCCCAGCGGGCGGGAGACACCGGGGAGCTGTTTTTT. The encoded protein is CASGWSQRAGDTGELFF.

The DNA for the CDR3 is TGTGCCAGTAGTCCTCGGGACAGATACTCTGGAAACACCATATATTTT. This sequence encodes CASSPRDRYSGNTIYF. This chain joins TRBV19 and TRBJ1-3; 7 nucleotides line up with TRBD1. V trimming: 5 bases; J trimming: 0 bases; junction bases outside the gene matches: 7. The CDR3 is 16 amino acids. Germline V gives CDR1 LNHDA, CDR2 SQIVND (reference sequence).

The chain is built from TRBV5-1 and TRBJ2-1; 10 nucleotides match TRBD1. With V trimmed by 5 bases and J by 8 bases, 7 bases remained unmatched. The germline V gene has CDR1 SGHRS and CDR2 YFSETQ. The CDR3 is 14 amino acids. The CDR3: CASSDGTGVYEQFF. The CDR3 DNA reads TGCGCCAGCAGTGACGGGACAGGGGTCTATGAGCAGTTCTTC. The complete variable domain, with remaining parts taken from reference TRBV5-1 and TRBJ2-1, reads KAGVTQTPRYLIKTRGQQVTLSCSPISGHRSVSWYQQTPGQGLQFLFEYFSETQRNKGNFPGRFSGRQFSNSRSEMNVSTLELGDSALYLCASSDGTGVYEQFFGPGTRLTVL.

The J gene is TRBJ1-6, the V gene TRBV29-1, with 11 bases identical to TRBD1. CDR1 SQVTM and CDR2 ANQGSEA come from the germline V gene. CDR3 length equals 14 residues. The CDR3 sequence: CRPGQGASNSPLHF. The CDR3 DNA follows: TGCAGGCCCGGACAGGGGGCGTCTAATTCACCCCTCCACTTT.